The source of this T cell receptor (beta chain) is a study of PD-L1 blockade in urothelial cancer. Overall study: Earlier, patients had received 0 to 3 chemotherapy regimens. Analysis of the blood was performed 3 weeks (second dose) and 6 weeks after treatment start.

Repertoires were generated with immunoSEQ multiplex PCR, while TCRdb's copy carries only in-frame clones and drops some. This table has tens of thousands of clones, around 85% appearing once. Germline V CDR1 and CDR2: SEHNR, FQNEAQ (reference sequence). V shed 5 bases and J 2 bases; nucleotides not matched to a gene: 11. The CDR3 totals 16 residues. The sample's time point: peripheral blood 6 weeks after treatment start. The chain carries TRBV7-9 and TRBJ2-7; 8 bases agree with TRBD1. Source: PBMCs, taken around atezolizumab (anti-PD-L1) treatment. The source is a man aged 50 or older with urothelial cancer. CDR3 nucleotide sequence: TGTGCCAGCAGCCCCCGGACAGGGTCTTCCCCCTACGAGCAGTACTTC. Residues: CASSPRTGSSPYEQYF.